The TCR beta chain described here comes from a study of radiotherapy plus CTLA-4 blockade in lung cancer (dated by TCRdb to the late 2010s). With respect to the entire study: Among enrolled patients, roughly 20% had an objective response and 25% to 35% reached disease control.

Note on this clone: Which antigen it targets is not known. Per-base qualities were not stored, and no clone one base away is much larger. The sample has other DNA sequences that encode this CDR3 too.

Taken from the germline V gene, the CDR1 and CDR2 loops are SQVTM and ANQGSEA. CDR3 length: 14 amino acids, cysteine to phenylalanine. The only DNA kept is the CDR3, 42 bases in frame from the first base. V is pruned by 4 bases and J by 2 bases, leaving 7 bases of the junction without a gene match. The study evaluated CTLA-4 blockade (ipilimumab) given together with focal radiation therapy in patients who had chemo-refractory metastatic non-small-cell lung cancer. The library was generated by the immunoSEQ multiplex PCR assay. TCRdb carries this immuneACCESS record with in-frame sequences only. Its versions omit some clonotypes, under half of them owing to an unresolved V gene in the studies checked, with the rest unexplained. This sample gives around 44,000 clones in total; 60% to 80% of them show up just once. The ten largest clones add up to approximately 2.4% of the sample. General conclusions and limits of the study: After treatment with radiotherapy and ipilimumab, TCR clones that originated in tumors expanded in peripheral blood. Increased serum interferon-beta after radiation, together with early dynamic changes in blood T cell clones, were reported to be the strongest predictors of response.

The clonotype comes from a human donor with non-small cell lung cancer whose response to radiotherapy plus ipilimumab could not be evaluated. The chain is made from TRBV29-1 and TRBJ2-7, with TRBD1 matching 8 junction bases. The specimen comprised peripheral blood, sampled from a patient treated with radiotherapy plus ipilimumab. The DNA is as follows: TGCAGCGTTGCAGGACAGGGTGAAACCTACGAGCAGTACTTC. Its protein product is CSVAGQGETYEQYF.